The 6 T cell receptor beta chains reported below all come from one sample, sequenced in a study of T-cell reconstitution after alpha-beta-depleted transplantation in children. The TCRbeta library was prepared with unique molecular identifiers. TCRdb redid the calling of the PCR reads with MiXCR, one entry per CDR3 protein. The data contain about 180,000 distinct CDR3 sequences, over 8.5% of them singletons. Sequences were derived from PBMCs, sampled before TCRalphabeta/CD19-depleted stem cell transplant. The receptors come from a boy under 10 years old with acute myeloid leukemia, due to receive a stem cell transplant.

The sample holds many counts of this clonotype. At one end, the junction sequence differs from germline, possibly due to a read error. This CDR3 reads CASSVGQVNTESFF. The CDR3 region has the DNA TGTGCCAGCAGCGTAGGGCAGGTCAACACTGAATCTTTCTTT. The rearrangement uses TRBV9 and TRBJ1-1; D is undetermined. CDR3 length equals 14 residues. Germline values: CDR1 SGDLS, CDR2 YYNGEE.

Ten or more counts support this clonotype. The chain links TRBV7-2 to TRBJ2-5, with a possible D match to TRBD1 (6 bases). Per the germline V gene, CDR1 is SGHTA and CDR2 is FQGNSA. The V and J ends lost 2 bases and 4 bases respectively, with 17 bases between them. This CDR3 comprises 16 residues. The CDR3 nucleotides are TGTGCCAGCAGCTTAAGTAGGACAGTGGGTGGAGAGACCCAGTACTTC. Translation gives CASSLSRTVGGETQYF.

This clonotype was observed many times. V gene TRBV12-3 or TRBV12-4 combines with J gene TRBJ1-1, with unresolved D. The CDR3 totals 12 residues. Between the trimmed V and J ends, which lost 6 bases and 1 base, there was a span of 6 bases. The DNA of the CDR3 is TGTGCCAGCAGGCTGGGGAACACTGAAGCTTTCTTT. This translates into CASRLGNTEAFF.

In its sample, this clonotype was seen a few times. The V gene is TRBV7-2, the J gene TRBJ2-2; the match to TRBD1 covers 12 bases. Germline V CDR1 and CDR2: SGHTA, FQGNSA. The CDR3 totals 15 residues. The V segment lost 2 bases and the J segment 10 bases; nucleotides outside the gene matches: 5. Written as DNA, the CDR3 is TGTGCCAGCAGCTTAAGGGACAGGGGGCTAGAGGAGCTGTTTTTT. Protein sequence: CASSLRDRGLEELFF.

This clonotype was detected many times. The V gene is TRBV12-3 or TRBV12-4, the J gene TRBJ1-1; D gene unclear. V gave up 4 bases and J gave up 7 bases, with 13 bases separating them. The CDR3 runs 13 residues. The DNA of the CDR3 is TGTGCCAGCAGTTCCCGGGCCCTCCTTGAAGCTTTCTTT. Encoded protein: CASSSRALLEAFF.

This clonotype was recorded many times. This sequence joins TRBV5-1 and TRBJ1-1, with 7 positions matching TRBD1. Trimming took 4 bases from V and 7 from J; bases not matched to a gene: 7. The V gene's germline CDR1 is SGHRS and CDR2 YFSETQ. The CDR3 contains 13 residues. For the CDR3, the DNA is TGCGCCAGCAGCCTGTCTTGGGACAGTGAAGCTTTCTTT. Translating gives CASSLSWDSEAFF. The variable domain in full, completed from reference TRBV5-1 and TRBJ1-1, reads KAGVTQTPRYLIKTRGQQVTLSCSPISGHRSVSWYQQTPGQGLQFLFEYFSETQRNKGNFPGRFSGRQFSNSRSEMNVSTLELGDSALYLCASSLSWDSEAFFGQGTRLTVV.